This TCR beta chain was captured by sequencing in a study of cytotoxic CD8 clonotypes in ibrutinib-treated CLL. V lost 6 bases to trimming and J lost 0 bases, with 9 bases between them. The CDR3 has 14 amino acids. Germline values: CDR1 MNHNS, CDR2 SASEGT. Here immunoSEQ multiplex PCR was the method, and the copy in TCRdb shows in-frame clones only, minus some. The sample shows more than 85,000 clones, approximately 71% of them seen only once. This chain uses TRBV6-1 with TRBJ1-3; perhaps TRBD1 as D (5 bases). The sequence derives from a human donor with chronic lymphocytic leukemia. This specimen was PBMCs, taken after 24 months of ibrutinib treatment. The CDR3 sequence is CASRLRGSGNTIYF. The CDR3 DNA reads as TGTGCCAGCAGACTTAGGGGCTCTGGAAACACCATATATTTT.